The T cell receptor (beta chain) described here comes from a study of OX40 agonist ivuxolimab in advanced cancers. Study overall: Patients received intravenous ivuxolimab every 2 weeks at 0.01 to 10 mg/kg. Study-level findings and limits: Researchers did not establish what antigens the expanded peripheral T cells target. Expanded clones were, on average, more numerous among CD8+ T cells than CD4+.

Some clones are missing from TCRdb's copy, which holds only in-frame ones; the method was immunoSEQ multiplex PCR. The sample lists fewer than 20,000 clones, around three quarters occurring once. The length of the CDR3 is 15 residues. Trimming took off 4 bases at V and 2 bases at J, with 14 bases between the two ends. Looked up from germline, CDR1 is SGDLS and CDR2 is YYNGEE. Concerning this clone itself: Its antigen remains unidentified.

This specimen consisted of CD4+ or CD8+ T cells sorted from blood, obtained in a trial of the OX40 agonist ivuxolimab. The receptor comes from an adult with an advanced solid tumor such as melanoma, head and neck, liver or kidney cancer. The V and J genes are TRBV9 and TRBJ2-3; D possibly corresponds to TRBD1 (7 bases). CDR3 protein: CASSRLEGATDTQYF. The CDR3 DNA reads TGTGCCAGCAGCCGGTTGGAGGGGGCCACAGATACGCAGTATTTT.